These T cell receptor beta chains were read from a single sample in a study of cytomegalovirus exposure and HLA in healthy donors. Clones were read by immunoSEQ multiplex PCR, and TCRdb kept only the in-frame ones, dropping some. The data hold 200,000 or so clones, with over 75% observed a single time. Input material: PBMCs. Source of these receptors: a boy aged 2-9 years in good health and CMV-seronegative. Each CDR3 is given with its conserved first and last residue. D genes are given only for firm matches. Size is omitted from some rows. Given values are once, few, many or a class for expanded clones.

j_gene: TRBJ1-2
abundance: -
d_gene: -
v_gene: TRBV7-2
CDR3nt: TGTGCCAGCAGCCCCTCCGACAGCTATGGCTACACCTTC
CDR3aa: CASSPSDSYGYTF

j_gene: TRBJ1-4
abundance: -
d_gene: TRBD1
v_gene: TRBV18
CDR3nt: TGTGCCAGCTCACCCCAGACAGGGGTTGAAAAACTGTTTTTT
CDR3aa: CASSPQTGVEKLFF

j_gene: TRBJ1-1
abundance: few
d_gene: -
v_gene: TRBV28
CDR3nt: TGTGCCAGCAGTTTTAGCTACCAGCCGAACACTGAAGCTTTCTTT
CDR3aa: CASSFSYQPNTEAFF

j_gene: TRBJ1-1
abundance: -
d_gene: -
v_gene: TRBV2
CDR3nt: TGTGCCAGCAGGGTTGGTATGAGCACTGAAGCTTTCTTT
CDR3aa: CASRVGMSTEAFF

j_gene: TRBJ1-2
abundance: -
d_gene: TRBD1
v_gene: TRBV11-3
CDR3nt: TGTGCCAGCAGCTTAGGGTCACAGGGGTCCTTATGGTTCTATGGCTACACCTTC
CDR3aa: CASSLGSQGSLWFYGYTF

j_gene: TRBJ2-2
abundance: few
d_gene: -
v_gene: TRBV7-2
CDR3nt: TGTGCCAGCAGCTTAGCGGGCCAGAACACCGGGGAGCTGTTTTTT
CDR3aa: CASSLAGQNTGELFF

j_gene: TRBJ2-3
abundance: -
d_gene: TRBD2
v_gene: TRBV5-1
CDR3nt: TGCGCCAGCAGCTTGGCCAGTGAAGCGGGACCCACAGATACGCAGTATTTT
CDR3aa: CASSLASEAGPTDTQYF

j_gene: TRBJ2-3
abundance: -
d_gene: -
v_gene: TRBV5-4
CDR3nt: TGTGCCAGCAGCACGCGACAGACAACTAGCACAGATACGCAGTATTTT
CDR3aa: CASSTRQTTSTDTQYF

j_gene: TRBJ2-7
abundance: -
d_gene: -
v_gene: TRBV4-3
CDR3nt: TGCGCCAGCAGCCAAGAACCGCAGGGAACCTACGAGCAGTACTTC
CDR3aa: CASSQEPQGTYEQYF

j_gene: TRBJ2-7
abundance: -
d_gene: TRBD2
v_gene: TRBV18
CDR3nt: TGTGCCAGCTCACAAAAGGGACTAGCGGGCTCCTACGAGCAGTACTTC
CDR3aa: CASSQKGLAGSYEQYF

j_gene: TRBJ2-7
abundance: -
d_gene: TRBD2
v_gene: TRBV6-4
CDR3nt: TGTGCCAGCAGTGACTCCGGCAGCGGGGGTATGTCGTCGTCCTACGAGCAGTACTTC
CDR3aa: CASSDSGSGGMSSSYEQYF

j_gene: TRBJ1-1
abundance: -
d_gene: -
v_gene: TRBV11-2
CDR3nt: TGTGCCAGCAGCTCCCATAGAGGGCCGGCGAACACTGAAGCTTTCTTT
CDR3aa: CASSSHRGPANTEAFF

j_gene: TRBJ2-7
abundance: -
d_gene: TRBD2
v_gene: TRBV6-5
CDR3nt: TGTGCCAGCAGACTTAGCGGGGGGGCGTTCGAGCAGTACTTC
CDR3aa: CASRLSGGAFEQYF

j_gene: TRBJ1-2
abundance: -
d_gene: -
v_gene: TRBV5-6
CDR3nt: TGTGCCAGCAGCTTAAAGTCAGGGGTTTGGTATGGCTACACCTTC
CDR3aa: CASSLKSGVWYGYTF

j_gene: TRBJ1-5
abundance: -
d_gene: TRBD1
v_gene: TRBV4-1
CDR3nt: TGCGCCAGCAGCCAAGATCAACAGGGGTATCAGCCCCAGCATTTT
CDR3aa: CASSQDQQGYQPQHF

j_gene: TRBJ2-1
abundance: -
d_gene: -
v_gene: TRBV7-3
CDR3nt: TGTGCCAGCAGCTTAGGTTCTAGGGGGAATGAGCAGTTCTTC
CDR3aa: CASSLGSRGNEQFF

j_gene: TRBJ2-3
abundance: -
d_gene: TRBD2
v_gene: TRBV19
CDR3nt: TGTGCCAGTAGTATGGGCGGGGGGCCCGATACGCAGTATTTT
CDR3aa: CASSMGGGPDTQYF

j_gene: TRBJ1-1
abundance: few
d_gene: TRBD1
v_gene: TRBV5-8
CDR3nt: TGTGCCAGCAGCCCTTGGGGACAGGGAATAACAGAAGCTTTCTTT
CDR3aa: CASSPWGQGITEAFF

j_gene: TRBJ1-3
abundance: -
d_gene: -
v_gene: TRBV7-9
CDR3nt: TGTGCCAGCAGCCAAGTGGCAGGGTCTGGAAACACCATATATTTT
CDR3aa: CASSQVAGSGNTIYF

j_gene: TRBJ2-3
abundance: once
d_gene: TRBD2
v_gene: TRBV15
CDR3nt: TGTGCCACCAGCAGGGACCTAGCGGGGGGGCCAGATACGCAGTATTTT
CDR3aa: CATSRDLAGGPDTQYF

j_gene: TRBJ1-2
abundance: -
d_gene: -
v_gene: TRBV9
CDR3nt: TGTGCCAGCAGCGCGACAGGTTCCGCTGGGGGCTACACCTTC
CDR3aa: CASSATGSAGGYTF

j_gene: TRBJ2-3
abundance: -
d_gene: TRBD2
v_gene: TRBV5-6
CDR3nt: TGTGCCAGCAGTCTTTTAGCGGGGGCGACAGATACGCAGTATTTT
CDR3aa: CASSLLAGATDTQYF

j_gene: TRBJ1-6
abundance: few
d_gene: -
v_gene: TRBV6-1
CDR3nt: TGTGCCAGCAGTGCCGGATGGGGGCTTGGCTCACCCCTCCACTTT
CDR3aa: CASSAGWGLGSPLHF

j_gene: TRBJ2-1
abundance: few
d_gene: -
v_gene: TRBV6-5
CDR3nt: TGTGCCAGCAGAAGGGGACTCAACAATGAGCAGTTCTTC
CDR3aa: CASRRGLNNEQFF

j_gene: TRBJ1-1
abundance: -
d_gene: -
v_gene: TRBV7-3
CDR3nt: TGTGCCAGCAGCTTAAGCAGGGTACCGAACACTGAAGCTTTCTTT
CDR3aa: CASSLSRVPNTEAFF

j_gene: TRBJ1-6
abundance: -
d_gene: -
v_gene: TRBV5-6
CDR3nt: TGTGCCAGCAGCTTGCTGCAGGGCAGATCACCCCTCCACTTT
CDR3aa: CASSLLQGRSPLHF

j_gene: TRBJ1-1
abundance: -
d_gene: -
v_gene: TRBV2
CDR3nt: TGTGCCAGCAGTGTATCGGGACAGAACACTGAAGCTTTCTTT
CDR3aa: CASSVSGQNTEAFF

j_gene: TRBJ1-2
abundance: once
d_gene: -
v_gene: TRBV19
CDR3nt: TGTGCCAGTAGCATCCCAAGGGGGAACTATGGCTACACCTTC
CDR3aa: CASSIPRGNYGYTF

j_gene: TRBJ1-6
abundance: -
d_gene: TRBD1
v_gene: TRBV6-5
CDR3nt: TGTGCCAGCAGTTCGCCGGGACAGGGGCCGAGCTCACCCCTCCACTTT
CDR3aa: CASSSPGQGPSSPLHF

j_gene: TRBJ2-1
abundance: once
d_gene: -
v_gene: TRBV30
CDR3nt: TGTGCCTGGAGGAAGCAGGCCCCTTACAATGAGCAGTTCTTC
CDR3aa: CAWRKQAPYNEQFF

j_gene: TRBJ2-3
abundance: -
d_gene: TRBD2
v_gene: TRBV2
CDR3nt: TGTGCCAGCAGTGCTACTAGCGGGGGTAGCACAGATACGCAGTATTTT
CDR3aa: CASSATSGGSTDTQYF

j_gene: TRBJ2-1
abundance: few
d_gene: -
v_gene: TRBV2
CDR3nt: TGTGCCAGCAGTGAGTGGCAGGGGAGCTACAATGAGCAGTTCTTC
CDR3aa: CASSEWQGSYNEQFF

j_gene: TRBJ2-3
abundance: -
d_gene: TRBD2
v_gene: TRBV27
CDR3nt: TGTGCCAGCCGTAGGAGGACTAGCGGGAGCACAGATACGCAGTATTTT
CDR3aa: CASRRRTSGSTDTQYF

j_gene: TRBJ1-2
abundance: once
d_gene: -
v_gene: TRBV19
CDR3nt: TGTGCCAGTAGAGGCGGGATGACAGTCTATGGCTACACCTTC
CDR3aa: CASRGGMTVYGYTF

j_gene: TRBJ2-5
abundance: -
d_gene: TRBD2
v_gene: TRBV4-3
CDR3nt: TGCGCCAGCAGCCAGAACTTAGCGGGGTCCCTCCAAGAGACCCAGTACTTC
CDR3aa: CASSQNLAGSLQETQYF

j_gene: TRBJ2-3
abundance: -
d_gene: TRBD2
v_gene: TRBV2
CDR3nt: TGTGCCACCTCCGGGACTAGCGATCAGTATTTT
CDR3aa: CATSGTSDQYF

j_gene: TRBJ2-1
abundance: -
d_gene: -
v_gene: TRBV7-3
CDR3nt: TGTGCCAGCAGCCCCTCGCGGCTAGCGAGCAATGAGCAGTTCTTC
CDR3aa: CASSPSRLASNEQFF

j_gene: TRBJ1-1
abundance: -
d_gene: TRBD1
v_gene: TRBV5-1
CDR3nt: TGCGCCAGCAGCTTGAGAGGACAGGGAGTGAACACTGAAGCTTTCTTT
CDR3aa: CASSLRGQGVNTEAFF

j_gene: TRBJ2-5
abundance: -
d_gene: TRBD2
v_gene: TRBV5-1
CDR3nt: TGCGCCAGCAGCTTGGAAGGCGGGGGAGAGACCCAGTACTTC
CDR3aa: CASSLEGGGETQYF

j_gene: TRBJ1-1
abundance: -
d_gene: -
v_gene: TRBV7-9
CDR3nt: TGTGCCAGCAGCTTAGGGTGGGAGCGGACTGAAGCTTTCTTT
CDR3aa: CASSLGWERTEAFF

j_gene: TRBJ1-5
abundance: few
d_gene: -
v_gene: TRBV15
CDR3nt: TGTGCCACCAGCAGAGATCACACTAGCAATCAGCCCCAGCATTTT
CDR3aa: CATSRDHTSNQPQHF

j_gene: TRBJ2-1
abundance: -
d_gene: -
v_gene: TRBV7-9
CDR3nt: TGTGCCAGCAGCTTAGGAGGCTCCTACAATGAGCAGTTCTTC
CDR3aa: CASSLGGSYNEQFF

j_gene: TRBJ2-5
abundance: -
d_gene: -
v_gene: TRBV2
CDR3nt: TGTGCCGCGATAAGGGGGGAGACCCAGTACTTC
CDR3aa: CAAIRGETQYF

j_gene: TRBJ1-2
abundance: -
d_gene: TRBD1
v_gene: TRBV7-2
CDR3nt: TGTGCCAGCAGCTCCACCGGGACAGGAGACTATGGCTACACCTTC
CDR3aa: CASSSTGTGDYGYTF

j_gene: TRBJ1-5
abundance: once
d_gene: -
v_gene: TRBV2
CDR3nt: TGTGCCAGCAATCAGGGAAACAATCAGCCCCAGCATTTT
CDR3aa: CASNQGNNQPQHF

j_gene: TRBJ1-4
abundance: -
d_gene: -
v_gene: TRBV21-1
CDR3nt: TGTGCCAGCAGCACAGGCAGGACTAATGAAAAACTGTTTTTT
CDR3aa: CASSTGRTNEKLFF

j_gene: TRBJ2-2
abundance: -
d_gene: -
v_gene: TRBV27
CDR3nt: TGTGCCAGCAGTAGGGGGAACACCGGGGAGCTGTTTTTT
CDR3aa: CASSRGNTGELFF

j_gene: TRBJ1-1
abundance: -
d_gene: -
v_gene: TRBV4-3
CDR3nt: TGCGCCAGCAGCCAAAGACAGGTACTGAACACTGAAGCTTTCTTT
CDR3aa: CASSQRQVLNTEAFF

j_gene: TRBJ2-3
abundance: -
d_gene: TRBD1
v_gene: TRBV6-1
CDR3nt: TGTGCCAGCAGATCCGGACAGGGGACAGATACGCAGTATTTT
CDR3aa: CASRSGQGTDTQYF

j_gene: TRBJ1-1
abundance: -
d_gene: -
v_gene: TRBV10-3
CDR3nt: TGTGCCATCACCCGGGAGGAGGGAACTGAAGCTTTCTTT
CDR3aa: CAITREEGTEAFF

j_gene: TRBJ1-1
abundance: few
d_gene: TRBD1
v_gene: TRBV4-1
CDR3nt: TGCGCCAGCAGCCAAGGGACAGGGATAGGCACTGAAGCTTTCTTT
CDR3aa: CASSQGTGIGTEAFF

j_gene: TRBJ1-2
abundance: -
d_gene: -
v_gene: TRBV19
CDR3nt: TGTGCCAGTAGTCCTACCCTTCCTGTAGCTAACTATGGCTACACCTTC
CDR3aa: CASSPTLPVANYGYTF

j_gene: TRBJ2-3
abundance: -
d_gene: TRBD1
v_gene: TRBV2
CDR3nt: TGTGCCAGCTCGCGGGACAGGGGGACAGATACGCAGTATTTT
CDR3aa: CASSRDRGTDTQYF